This T cell receptor (beta chain) appears in the sequencing data of a study of T cells in Graves' hyperthyroidism and ophthalmopathy. Study-level background: Blood was drawn when the patient was first diagnosed and still untreated. Study results and limitations: Expanded thyroid clonotypes (above 0.001) were mostly also found in blood.

The investigators amplified TCR beta CDR3 regions from RNA transcripts. First-round RT-PCR of the TCR CDR3 relied on the HTBI primer set. MiXCR, applied by TCRdb to the multiplex PCR reads, yields one record per CDR3 protein. The sample shows around 380,000 distinct CDR3 sequences, roughly 13% of them seen only once. Regarding this clonotype: Its cognate antigen is unknown.

In making diagnoses, clinical symptoms, serum thyroxine and TRAb, thyroid ultrasound and orbital computed tomography were all used. Germline V gene lookup returns CDR1 MDHEN and CDR2 SYDVKM. This CDR3 is built from 13 residues. The V segment lost 9 bases and the J segment 2 bases; nucleotides outside the gene matches: 6. The specimen was blood. The rearrangement uses TRBV28 and TRBJ1-1; TRBD1 matches at 7 bases. The clonotype was recovered from a man under 40 with Graves' hyperthyroidism that later progressed to Graves' ophthalmopathy. DNA for the CDR3: TGTGCCAGTGTGGGACAGCCTAACACTGAAGCTTTCTTT. It specifies CASVGQPNTEAFF.